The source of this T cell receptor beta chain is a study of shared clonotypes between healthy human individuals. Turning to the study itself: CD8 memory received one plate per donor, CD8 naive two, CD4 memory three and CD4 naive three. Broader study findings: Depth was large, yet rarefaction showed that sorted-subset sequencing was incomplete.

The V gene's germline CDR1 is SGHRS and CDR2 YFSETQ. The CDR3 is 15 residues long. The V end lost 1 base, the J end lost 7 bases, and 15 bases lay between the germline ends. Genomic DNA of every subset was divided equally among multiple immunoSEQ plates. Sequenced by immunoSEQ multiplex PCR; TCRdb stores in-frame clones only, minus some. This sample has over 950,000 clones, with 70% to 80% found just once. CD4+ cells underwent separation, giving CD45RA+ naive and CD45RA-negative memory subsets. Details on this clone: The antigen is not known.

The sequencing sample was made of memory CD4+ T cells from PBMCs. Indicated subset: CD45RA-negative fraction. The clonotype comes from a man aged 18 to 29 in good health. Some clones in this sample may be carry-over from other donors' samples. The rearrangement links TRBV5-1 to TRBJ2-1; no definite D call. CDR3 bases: TGCGCCAGCAGCTTGTTTCTCGGGCCGGCGAATGAGCAGTTCTTC. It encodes CASSLFLGPANEQFF. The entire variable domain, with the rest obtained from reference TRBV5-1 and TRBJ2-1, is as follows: KAGVTQTPRYLIKTRGQQVTLSCSPISGHRSVSWYQQTPGQGLQFLFEYFSETQRNKGNFPGRFSGRQFSNSRSEMNVSTLELGDSALYLCASSLFLGPANEQFFGPGTRLTVL.